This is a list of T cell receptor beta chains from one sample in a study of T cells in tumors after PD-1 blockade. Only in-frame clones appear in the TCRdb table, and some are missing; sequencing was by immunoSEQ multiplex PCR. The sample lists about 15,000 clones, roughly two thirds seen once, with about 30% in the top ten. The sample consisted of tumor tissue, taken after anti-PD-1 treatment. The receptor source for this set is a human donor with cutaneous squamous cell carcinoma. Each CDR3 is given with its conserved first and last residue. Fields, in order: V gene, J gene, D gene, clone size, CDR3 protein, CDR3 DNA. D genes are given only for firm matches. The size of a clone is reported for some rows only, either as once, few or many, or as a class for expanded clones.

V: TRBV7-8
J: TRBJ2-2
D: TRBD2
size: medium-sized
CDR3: CASSGAGGNTGELFF
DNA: TGTGCCAGCAGCGGGGCGGGAGGGAACACCGGGGAGCTGTTTTTT

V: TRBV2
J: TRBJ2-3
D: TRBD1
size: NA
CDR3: CASRRQGQNTDTQYF
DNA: TGTGCCAGCCGCAGACAGGGACAGAACACAGATACGCAGTATTTT

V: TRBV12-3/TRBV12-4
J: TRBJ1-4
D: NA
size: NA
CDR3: CASRRGVEKLFF
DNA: TGTGCCAGCAGGCGTGGAGTTGAAAAACTGTTTTTT

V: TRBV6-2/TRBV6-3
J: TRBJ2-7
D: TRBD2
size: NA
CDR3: CASSHPSGRHEQYF
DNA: TGTGCCAGCAGTCACCCCAGCGGGAGGCACGAGCAGTACTTC

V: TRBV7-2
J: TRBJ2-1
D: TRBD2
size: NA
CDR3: CASSFIAGRGNEQFF
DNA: TGTGCCAGCAGCTTTATAGCGGGACGGGGCAATGAGCAGTTCTTC

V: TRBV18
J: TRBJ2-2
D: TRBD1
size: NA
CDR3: CASSPFEQGNTGELFF
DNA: TGTGCCAGCTCACCGTTCGAACAGGGGAATACCGGGGAGCTGTTTTTT

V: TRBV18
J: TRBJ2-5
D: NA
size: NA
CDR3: CASSPNQETQYF
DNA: TGTGCCAGCTCACCCAACCAAGAGACCCAGTACTTC

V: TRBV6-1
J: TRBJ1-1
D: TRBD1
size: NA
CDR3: CASSDRGSVTEAFF
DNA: TGTGCCAGCAGTGACAGGGGGAGCGTCACTGAAGCTTTCTTT

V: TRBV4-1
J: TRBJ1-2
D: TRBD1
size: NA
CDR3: CASSPWTGRFYGYTF
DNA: TGCGCCAGCAGCCCGTGGACAGGCCGATTCTATGGCTACACCTTC

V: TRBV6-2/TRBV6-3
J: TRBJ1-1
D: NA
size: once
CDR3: CASSPPIAQGGTEAFF
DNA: TGTGCCAGCAGTCCCCCGATAGCACAGGGAGGCACTGAAGCTTTCTTT

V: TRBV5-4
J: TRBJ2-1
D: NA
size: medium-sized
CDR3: CASSLVVSKNEQFF
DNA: TGTGCCAGCAGCTTGGTGGTCAGCAAGAATGAGCAGTTCTTC

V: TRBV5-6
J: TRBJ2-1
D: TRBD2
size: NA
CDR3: CASSGGLAEFYNEQFF
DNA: TGTGCCAGCAGCGGGGGACTAGCGGAGTTCTACAATGAGCAGTTCTTC

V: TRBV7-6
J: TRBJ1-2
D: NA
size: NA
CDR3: CASSSEVPGYGYTF
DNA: TGTGCCAGCAGCTCAGAGGTCCCCGGCTATGGCTACACCTTC

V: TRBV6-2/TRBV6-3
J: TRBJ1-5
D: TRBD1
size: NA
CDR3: CASSRSETGGNQPQHF
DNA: TGTGCCAGCAGCAGAAGCGAGACAGGGGGCAATCAGCCCCAGCATTTT

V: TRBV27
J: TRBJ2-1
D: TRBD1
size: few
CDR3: CASSSPRQGRRYNEQFF
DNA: TGTGCCAGCAGTTCCCCAAGACAGGGGCGGAGATACAATGAGCAGTTCTTC

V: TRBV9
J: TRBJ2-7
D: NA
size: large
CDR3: CASSVDMGLGYEQYF
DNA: TGTGCCAGCAGCGTAGATATGGGATTGGGCTACGAGCAGTACTTC

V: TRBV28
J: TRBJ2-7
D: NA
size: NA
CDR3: CASSQVREEQYF
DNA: TGTGCCAGCAGTCAGGTCAGGGAAGAGCAGTACTTC

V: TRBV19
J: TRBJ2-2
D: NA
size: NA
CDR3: CASTNRDGPTGELFF
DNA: TGTGCCAGTACCAACCGGGACGGGCCCACCGGGGAGCTGTTTTTT

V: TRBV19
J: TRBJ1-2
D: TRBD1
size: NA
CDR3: CASSIETGHGYTF
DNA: TGTGCCAGTAGTATCGAGACAGGGCATGGCTACACCTTC

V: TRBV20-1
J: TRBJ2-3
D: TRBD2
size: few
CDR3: CSASKAGGRTDTQYF
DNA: TGCAGTGCTAGTAAAGCGGGAGGGAGAACAGATACGCAGTATTTT

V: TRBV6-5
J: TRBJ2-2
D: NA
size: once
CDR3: CASRRVRDTGELFF
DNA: TGTGCCAGCAGGAGGGTCCGTGACACCGGGGAGCTGTTTTTT

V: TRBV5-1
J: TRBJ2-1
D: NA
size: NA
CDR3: CASSLGGYYNEQFF
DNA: TGCGCCAGCAGCTTGGGAGGATACTACAATGAGCAGTTCTTC